This T cell receptor beta chain appears in the sequencing data of a study of regulatory T cells in long-lasting Graves disease. Study information: The antithyroid drugs taken by newly diagnosed Graves' patients had been used for under 3 months.

The CDR3 is made up of 20 amino acids. Trimming took 2 bases from V and 2 from J; bases not matched to a gene: 13. The germline CDR1 and CDR2 sequences are MNHEY and SVGEGT. The study, taken as a whole, reports: TRBV28, TRBJ1-2 and TRBJ2-5 were segments that persistent disease favored.

Relying on iRepertoire HTBI primers and Arm-PCR of CDR3 regions, the team built TCR beta libraries. Original analysis: Across the samples, identification revealed approximately 66 TRBV and around 14 TRBJ segments. In TCRdb, the multiplex PCR reads were re-called with MiXCR into one record per CDR3 protein. These V and J calls rely on TCRdb rather than the paper's analysis. The sample has a few hundred thousand distinct CDR3 sequences, approximately 16% seen once. This sample's time point: newly diagnosed GD, antithyroid drugs for less than 3 months. PBMC RNA served as the TCR library source. The patients were drawn from one endocrinology department in Xi'an, China. Ten or more counts support this clonotype. Its antigen is not identified. The sample was also reused in another study, on T cells in Graves' hyperthyroidism and ophthalmopathy.

Sequencing used peripheral blood mononuclear cells (PBMCs), obtained at new diagnosis, from a patient treated with antithyroid drugs. This TCR was sampled from a man between 40 and 49 years old with Graves disease. The V call is TRBV6-2 or TRBV6-3, the J call TRBJ2-1, with 12 positions matching TRBD2. CDR3 loop: CASSYPTSGGSSWAYNEQFF. The CDR3 DNA follows: TGTGCCAGCAGTTACCCCACTAGCGGGGGGTCCTCTTGGGCCTACAATGAGCAGTTCTTC.